These 2 T cell receptor beta chains came from one sample sequenced in a study of Ad26.COV2.S vaccination and SARS-CoV-2 variants. Treatment meaning: some 20 received Ad26.COV2.S at low or high dose, single or two shots; 5 received placebo; per-sample allocation not given. Sampling was performed 63 days after the first vaccine or placebo injection. Libraries were prepared by immunoSEQ multiplex PCR; TCRdb keeps only in-frame clonotypes and omits some of them. The sample holds just over 350,000 clones, approximately 84% seen once. The sequencing here drew on peripheral blood, taken in a trial of Ad26.COV2.S vaccine versus placebo. The receptors shown here come from a person between 18 and 65 years old who received the Ad26.COV2.S COVID-19 vaccine or a placebo.

This chain links TRBV5-4 with TRBJ1-1, with D perhaps TRBD1 (6 bases). Germline V gene lookup returns CDR1 SGHNT and CDR2 YYREEE (reference sequence). There are 16 residues in the CDR3. With 6 bases removed from V and 1 base from J, the gap between germline ends came to 19 bases. This chain's CDR3 is CASTRGASYSNTEAFF. DNA for the CDR3: TGTGCCAGCACCCGGGGGGCCAGCTACTCGAACACTGAAGCTTTCTTT.

The chain uses TRBV29-1 and TRBJ1-2; no clear D. Deletions cut 8 bases from V and 4 bases from J, with 14 bases between. The CDR3 is made up of 12 amino acids. CDR1 and CDR2 from the germline V gene are SQVTM and ANQGSEA. The CDR3 DNA follows: TGCAGCCCCCCTAGACCTAGCTATGGCTACACCTTC. It translates to CSPPRPSYGYTF.